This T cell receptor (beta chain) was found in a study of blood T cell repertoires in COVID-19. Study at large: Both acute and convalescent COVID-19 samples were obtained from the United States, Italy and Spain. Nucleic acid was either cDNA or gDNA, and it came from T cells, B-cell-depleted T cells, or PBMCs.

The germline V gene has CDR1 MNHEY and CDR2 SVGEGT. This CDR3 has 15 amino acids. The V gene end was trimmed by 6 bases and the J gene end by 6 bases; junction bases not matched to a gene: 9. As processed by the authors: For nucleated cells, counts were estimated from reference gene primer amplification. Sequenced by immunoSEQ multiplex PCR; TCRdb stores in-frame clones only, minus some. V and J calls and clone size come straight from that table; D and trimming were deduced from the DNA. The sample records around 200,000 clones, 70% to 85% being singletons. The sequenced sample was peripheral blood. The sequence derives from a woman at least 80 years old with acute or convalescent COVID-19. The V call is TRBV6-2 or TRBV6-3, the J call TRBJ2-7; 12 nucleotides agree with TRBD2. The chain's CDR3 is CASSPTSGRLSEQYF. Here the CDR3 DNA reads TGTGCCAGCAGCCCGACTAGCGGGAGACTCAGCGAGCAGTACTTC.